The 22 T cell receptor beta chains below come from one sample, sequenced in a study of blood T cell repertoires in COVID-19. Profiling relied on immunoSEQ multiplex PCR, and the TCRdb table lists in-frame clones only, not all of them. Of over 200,000 clones listed, just over 85% are singletons. Sample: PBMCs or T cells enriched from blood (not recorded which). The receptor source for this set is a man younger than 35 who had recovered from COVID-19.

The chain carries TRBV2 and TRBJ2-2; tentatively, D is TRBD2 (5 bases). The CDR3 spans 17 residues. V was shortened by 1 base and J by 5 bases, with 17 bases between the two germline ends. Germline V lookup: CDR1 SNHLY, CDR2 FYNNEI. This CDR3 is CASSEVGFQRGTGELFF. DNA of the CDR3: TGTGCCAGCAGTGAAGTTGGTTTCCAACGAGGGACCGGGGAGCTGTTTTTT.

The table lists this clone with a few counts. Distinct nucleotide sequences in the sample also encode this CDR3. The chain uses TRBV6-1 and TRBJ1-2; TRBD1 might be the D (5 bases). From germline, CDR1 is MNHNS and CDR2 SASEGT. Trimming took off 2 bases at V and 6 bases at J, with 13 bases between the two ends. CDR3 length: 14 residues. The CDR3 sequence: CASSERQGLDGYTF. CDR3 DNA sequence: TGTGCCAGCAGTGAACGTCAGGGCTTGGATGGCTACACCTTC.

The chain couples TRBV2 to TRBJ1-6; no clear D. Trimming removed 3 bases at V and 14 bases at J, with 8 bases between. Germline CDR1 is SNHLY and CDR2 is FYNNEI. The CDR3 runs to 11 residues. The CDR3 region has the DNA TGTGCCAGCAGTGATTCGGGGACCCTCCACTTT. Its protein product is CASSDSGTLHF.

The chain links TRBV24-1 to TRBJ2-7, with TRBD2 as a possible D gene (6 bases). The germline CDR1 and CDR2 sequences are KGHDR and SFDVKD. This CDR3 is built from 12 residues. Trimming stripped 6 bases from V and 9 bases from J, with 14 bases between. In DNA form, the CDR3 reads TGTGCCACCAGTCGGGCGGAGGGAATGCAGTACTTC. Translation gives CATSRAEGMQYF.

V gene TRBV27 combines with J gene TRBJ1-5, with 7 positions matching TRBD1. Germline V gene data show CDR1 as MNHEY and CDR2 as SMNVEV (reference sequence). J was trimmed by 7 bases and V by 5 bases; bases with no gene match: 14. The CDR3 has 16 residues. In nucleotides, the CDR3 is TGTGCCAGCAGTAGGGACAGCGGGTTGGGATTGCAGCCCCAGCATTTT. Encoded protein: CASSRDSGLGLQPQHF.

The chain has TRBV5-1 and TRBJ1-1; 8 nucleotides agree with TRBD1. The trim removed 4 bases at V and 0 bases at J, leaving 8 bases unmatched. CDR3 length: 16 amino acids. Germline lookup yields CDR1 SGHRS and CDR2 YFSETQ. The CDR3 protein is CASSRGQGGMNTEAFF. Here the CDR3 DNA reads TGCGCCAGCAGCCGTGGACAGGGAGGGATGAACACTGAAGCTTTCTTT.

This clone was counted a few times. This chain uses TRBV18 with TRBJ1-2; D is uncertain. The V and J ends lost 2 bases and 4 bases respectively, with 14 bases between them. The CDR3 has 15 amino acids. Germline CDR1 is KGHSH and CDR2 is LQKENI. The CDR3 nucleotides read TGTGCCAGCTCACCAGAGACACAGTCTCGCTATGGCTACACCTTC. Amino acid sequence: CASSPETQSRYGYTF.

The chain couples TRBV23-1 to TRBJ1-1; no reliable D call. TRBV23-1 counts as an open reading frame of uncertain function. This CDR3 region has 18 residues. V lost 0 bases and J lost 5, with 22 bases in between. CDR3 bases: TGCGCCAGCAGTCAATCGGCCAGGAAACTAAGACGGAGGACTGAAGCTTTCTTT. Translating it yields CASSQSARKLRRRTEAFF.

The chain employs TRBV5-1 and TRBJ1-6; 7 bases align to TRBD1. Trimming removed 4 bases from V and 5 bases from J; junction bases left unmatched: 9. Germline V gene data show CDR1 as SGHRS and CDR2 as YFSETQ. This CDR3 contains 16 residues. This CDR3 is CASSPQTGRNNSPLHF. The CDR3, as DNA: TGCGCCAGCAGCCCTCAGACAGGGAGGAATAATTCACCCCTCCACTTT.

The sample holds one count of this clone. Here the CDR3 DNA reads TGTGCCAGTAGTTTCCCGGACAGGATGAACACTGAAGCTTTCTTT. Protein: CASSFPDRMNTEAFF. The rearrangement uses TRBV19 and TRBJ1-1; TRBD1 agrees at 7 bases. CDR1 and CDR2 (germline): LNHDA, SQIVND (reference sequence). Trimming removed 5 bases from V and 0 bases from J; junction bases left unmatched: 6. The CDR3 spans 15 residues. Using reference TRBV19 and TRBJ1-1 for the parts outside the CDR3, the full variable domain is DGGITQSPKYLFRKEGQNVTLSCEQNLNHDAMYWYRQDPGQGLRLIYYSQIVNDFQKGDIAEGYSVSREKKESFPLTVTSAQKNPTAFYLCASSFPDRMNTEAFFGQGTRLTVV.

J is TRBJ1-1 and V is TRBV30; 7 bases are a match to TRBD1. V trimming: 3 bases; J trimming: 5 bases; junction bases outside the gene matches: 6. The CDR3 has 13 amino acids. Germline CDR1 GTSNPN, CDR2 SVGIG (reference sequence). This CDR3 is CAWSRTGETEAFF. The CDR3 bases are TGTGCCTGGAGCCGAACAGGGGAAACTGAAGCTTTCTTT.

The chain employs TRBV7-2 and TRBJ2-7; tentatively, D is TRBD2 (6 bases). V was pared by 1 base and J by 7 bases, with 14 bases between. This CDR3 comprises 14 residues. Germline CDR1 reads SGHTA; CDR2 reads FQGNSA. The CDR3, as DNA: TGTGCCAGCAGCTTAGTGCAGTCCGGGGGTGAGCAGTACTTC. Translating it yields CASSLVQSGGEQYF.

In this sample, this clone turned up once. V and J are TRBV10-2 and TRBJ1-1; 7 bases fit TRBD1. Germline trimming cut 2 bases from V and 4 bases from J; bases unmatched to any gene: 4. The CDR3 consists of 14 residues. Germline V gene sequence: CDR1 WSHSY, CDR2 SAAADI. The CDR3 DNA reads as TGCGCCAGCAGTGAGGTAACAGGGGTCACTGAAGCTTTCTTT. This gives the protein CASSEVTGVTEAFF.

The chain couples TRBV3-1 (or the pseudogene TRBV3-2) to TRBJ2-6; no clear D gene. The CDR3 spans 14 residues. Per the germline V gene, CDR1 is LGHDT and CDR2 is YNNKEL (reference sequence). The V end lost 4 bases, the J end lost 4 bases, and 8 bases lay between the germline ends. The CDR3 DNA follows: TGTGCCAGCAGCCCTCTCACAGGGGCCAACGTCCTGACTTTC. As protein: CASSPLTGANVLTF.

In its sample, this clone was seen a few times. V gene TRBV5-1 combines with J gene TRBJ1-1, with 7 bases fitting TRBD1. The CDR3 is made up of 13 amino acids. The trim removed 4 bases at V and 5 bases at J, leaving 5 bases unmatched. Germline V CDR1 and CDR2: SGHRS, YFSETQ. CDR3 protein: CASSDRVVTEAFF. CDR3 bases: TGCGCCAGCAGCGACAGGGTGGTGACTGAAGCTTTCTTT.

The table lists this clone with a few counts. The chain carries TRBV27 and TRBJ1-1, with a weak D call TRBD1 (6 bases). This CDR3 region has 13 residues. V shed 4 bases and J shed 3 bases, with 9 bases lying between them. CDR1 MNHEY and CDR2 SMNVEV come from the germline V gene (reference sequence). For the CDR3, the DNA is TGTGCCAGCAGTTCAACAGGGTACACTGAAGCTTTCTTT. It yields the protein CASSSTGYTEAFF.

This sequence joins TRBV11-3 and TRBJ2-5; 15 nucleotides match TRBD2. This CDR3 region has 19 residues. The V gene end was trimmed by 4 bases and the J gene end by 0 bases; junction bases not matched to a gene: 9. Germline V CDR1 and CDR2: SGHNT, YENEEA. The CDR3: CASSSGTSGRLGYQETQYF. CDR3 coding DNA: TGTGCCAGCAGCTCCGGGACTAGCGGGAGGTTGGGGTACCAAGAGACCCAGTACTTC.

The rearrangement uses TRBV6-5 and TRBJ2-3; the match to TRBD1 covers 7 bases. The junction had 1 base not matched to a gene; V was cut back by 6 bases and J by 4 bases. Germline CDR1 reads MNHEY; CDR2 reads SVGAGI. The length of the CDR3 is 12 residues. CDR3 nucleotide sequence: TGTGCCAGCAGCCAGGGGGCAGATACGCAGTATTTT. This codes for CASSQGADTQYF.

The CDR3 here is CASSREADSRYGYTF. DNA for the CDR3: TGTGCCAGCTCTCGCGAGGCGGACAGTCGGTATGGCTACACCTTC. This chain joins TRBV18 and TRBJ1-2; a possible D gene is TRBD1 (6 bases). This CDR3 contains 15 residues. With 6 bases removed from V and 5 bases from J, the gap between germline ends came to 19 bases. Germline CDR1 reads KGHSH; CDR2 reads LQKENI.

The chain carries TRBV12-3 or TRBV12-4 and TRBJ2-2; perhaps TRBD1 as D (5 bases). The CDR3 is 13 amino acids. Trimming removed 5 bases at V and 5 bases at J, with 9 bases between. The CDR3, as DNA: TGTGCCAGCAGTCTCCCAGGGACCGGGGAGCTGTTTTTT. Its translation is CASSLPGTGELFF.

The chain couples TRBV6-2 or TRBV6-3 to TRBJ2-2; possibly TRBD2 for D (6 bases). Trimming removed 6 bases from V and 3 bases from J, with 14 bases in between. The length of the CDR3 is 15 residues. Germline loops: CDR1 MNHEY, CDR2 SVGEGT. The DNA for the CDR3 is TGTGCCAGCAGCCGACGGCGACTAGACACCGGGGAGCTGTTTTTT. It yields the protein CASSRRRLDTGELFF.

For this clone: Other DNA sequences within the sample encode an identical CDR3. The chain has TRBV5-1 and TRBJ1-1; D uncertain. Germline CDR1 reads SGHRS; CDR2 reads YFSETQ. With 1 base removed from V and 0 bases from J, the gap between germline ends came to 4 bases. This CDR3 spans 13 amino acids. CDR3 sequence reads: CASSLTVNTEAFF. The CDR3 DNA is TGCGCCAGCAGCTTGACGGTGAACACTGAAGCTTTCTTT.